This TCR beta chain emerged from a study of T-cell reconstitution after alpha-beta-depleted transplantation in children. Whole-study results and caveats: The high TCRbeta diversity at day 60 in some patients came from surviving recipient T cells and thymic progenitors. Newly produced T cells mostly provided counts and TCRbeta diversity after one year, as hyperexpanded clones declined.

The CDR3 covers 14 residues. The V and J ends lost 2 bases and 7 bases respectively, with 12 bases between them. This clonotype was recorded at least ten times. What it recognizes is unknown. Preparing the TCRbeta library involved the use of unique molecular identifiers. MiXCR, applied by TCRdb to the PCR reads, yields one record per CDR3 protein. The sample carries a few hundred thousand distinct CDR3 sequences, around a tenth recorded once. This receptor was obtained from a male patient between 2 and 9 years old who had a stem cell transplant for chronic granulomatous disease, so the T cells may come from the graft donor. This specimen consisted of peripheral blood, obtained 180 days after TCRalphabeta/CD19-depleted stem cell transplant. The chain is built from TRBV12-3 or TRBV12-4 and TRBJ1-5; D gene uncertain. The CDR3 reads CASSLNMVRQPQHF. For the CDR3, the DNA is TGTGCCAGCAGTTTAAATATGGTCAGGCAGCCCCAGCATTTT.